This T cell receptor beta chain was retrieved from a study of PD-L1 blockade in urothelial cancer (dated by TCRdb to about 2017). Background for the entire study: Therapy was started at some point between 2014 and 2016 for all patients, and atezolizumab 1,200 mg was administered intravenously every 3 weeks. Under ten patients achieved durable clinical benefit and approximately 20 did not. Blood samples were analyzed at 3 weeks after treatment start (second dose) and at 6 weeks after treatment start. In the same patients, whole exome sequencing and RNA sequencing of pretreatment tumors were performed in addition to TCR sequencing. Pretreatment tumor samples and matched peripheral blood, collected serially before and after atezolizumab treatment, underwent TCR sequencing. Some 30 patients had pretreatment blood TCR-seq, some 24 had at least one posttreatment blood collection, and some 24 had tumor TCR-seq. About 90% of the 29 patients were males with bladder-origin urothelial cancer, and about 60% of the 29 reported a prior smoking history. Blood samples gave median yields of 141,255 T cells and 65,000 to 85,000 unique TCRs, along with a median clonality of approximately 0.08. Patients had an ECOG performance status of 0 or 1 and had received between 0 and 3 prior chemotherapy regimens. Durable clinical benefit was defined as progression-free survival longer than 6 months, and TCR features were also tested against progression-free and overall survival. The study, an exploratory multi-omic analysis, examined somatic, immune and clinical correlates of response to PD-L1 blockade with atezolizumab in urothelial cancer. What the study reported, not specific to this receptor: A pretreatment peripheral blood TCR clonality below the median was linked to improved progression-free and overall survival. Small sample size (n ≈ 27) and many exploratory analyses mean the results are intended to be hypothesis-generating. At 3 weeks after the start of treatment, tumor-associated TCR clones in peripheral blood had expanded more in patients with durable benefit (n of about 21, p = 0.022).

The cohort included 29 patients with locally advanced or metastatic urothelial carcinoma who were treated at Memorial Sloan Kettering on a trial protocol. Peripheral blood mononuclear cells were collected from each patient pretreatment and during treatment, giving between 1 and 8 total time points per patient. The Qiagen DNeasy Blood extraction kit was used to purify genomic DNA from total PBMCs and tumor samples. PBMCs were collected pretreatment and during treatment and were isolated and stored as previously described. Concerning this clone itself: Its cognate antigen has yet to be identified. No much larger clonotype is one base removed from it; base qualities were not supplied.

V drops 1 base and J drops 11 bases, leaving 15 bases in between. The CDR3 has 13 amino acids, counting the end cysteine and phenylalanine. The sequence is cut down to CDR3 DNA, 39 bases in frame from base 1. Taken from the germline V gene, the CDR1 and CDR2 loops are SGHRS and YFSETQ. Each PCR received spiked-in synthetic TCR analog templates so that absolute template abundance could be estimated from read counts. Using the immunoSEQ assay, TCRbeta CDR3 regions were amplified from genomic DNA with bias-controlled V and J gene primers. Sequencing of rearranged TCRbeta segments was done at approximately 20X coverage. The paper's data handling went like this. Clustering was used to correct sequencing errors, and CDR3s were annotated against IMGT so that V, D and J genes could be assigned. Only productive TCRbeta rearrangements were used in downstream analyses, excluding out-of-frame or stop-codon sequences. To compute clonality, Shannon entropy was normalized by the log of the number of unique productive sequences and then subtracted from one. Clones differing between time points or between blood and tumor were identified by Fisher's exact test with Benjamini-Hochberg correction at adjusted p below 0.01. As stored in TCRdb, this immuneACCESS dataset retains in-frame rearrangements with V and J assigned. A fraction of the clones does not appear; measured against another copy, unresolved V genes explain less than half of the discrepancy, and the remainder lacks a known reason. V and J calls and clone size are those listed in that table; D and trimming were worked out from the DNA. For this sample there are 70,000 to 85,000 clones; 80% to 85% appear just once. The ten largest clones capture 4.7% of the sample.

The sequence came from a man aged 65 to 85 with urothelial cancer. Sequencing used PBMCs, obtained around atezolizumab (anti-PD-L1) treatment. Recombination connected TRBV5-1 to TRBJ1-1; the D gene is perhaps TRBD1, on 5 matching bases. CDR3 loop: CASSLPGSGGAFF. The nucleotide sequence is given as TGCGCCAGCAGCTTGCCAGGGTCGGGTGGTGCTTTCTTT.